This T cell receptor (beta chain) was captured in a study of T cell responses to AZD1222 COVID-19 vaccine. Findings of the study overall: Reportedly, nearly half the spike-specific TCRs target unmutated variant regions.

Sequencing used immunoSEQ multiplex PCR; TCRdb keeps in-frame clones, though not all of them. The data hold approximately 76,000 clones, with 88% observed a single time. Trimming removed 1 base at V and 1 base at J, with 11 bases between. Germline V gene data show CDR1 as LNHDA and CDR2 as SQIVND (reference sequence). There are 16 residues in the CDR3. Concerning this clone itself: Its antigen is unknown.

This TCR was sampled from an adult in good health. The chain has TRBV19 and TRBJ1-5; D not resolved. Sequenced here: peripheral blood, sampled on day 0 of AZD1222 vaccination. The CDR3 region is CASSIAQGRSNQPQHF. The CDR3 nucleotides read TGTGCCAGTAGTATAGCCCAAGGGCGGAGCAATCAGCCCCAGCATTTT. Variable domain in full (rest from reference TRBV19 and TRBJ1-5): DGGITQSPKYLFRKEGQNVTLSCEQNLNHDAMYWYRQDPGQGLRLIYYSQIVNDFQKGDIAEGYSVSREKKESFPLTVTSAQKNPTAFYLCASSIAQGRSNQPQHFGDGTRLSIL.